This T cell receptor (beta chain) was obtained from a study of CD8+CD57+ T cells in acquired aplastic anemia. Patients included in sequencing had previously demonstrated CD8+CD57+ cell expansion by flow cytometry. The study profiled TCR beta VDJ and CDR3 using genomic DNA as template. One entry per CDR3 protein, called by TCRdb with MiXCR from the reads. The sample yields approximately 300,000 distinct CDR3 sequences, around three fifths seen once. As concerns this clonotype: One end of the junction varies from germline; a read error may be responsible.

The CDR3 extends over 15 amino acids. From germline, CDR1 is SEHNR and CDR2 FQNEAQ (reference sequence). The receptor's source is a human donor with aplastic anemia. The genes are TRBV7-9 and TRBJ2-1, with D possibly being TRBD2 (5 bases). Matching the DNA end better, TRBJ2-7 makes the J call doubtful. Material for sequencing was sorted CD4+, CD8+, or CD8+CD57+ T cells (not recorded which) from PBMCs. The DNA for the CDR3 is TGCGCCAGCAGCCCCCCCCTAGCATCCTACAATGGGCAGTACTTC. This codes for CASSPPLASYNGQYF.